The subject of this entry is one T cell receptor beta chain. RNA transcripts were the template for amplifying TCR beta CDR3 regions. TCR CDR3 underwent first-round RT-PCR with the HTBI primer set. TCRdb reanalysed the multiplex PCR reads using MiXCR and keeps one entry per CDR3 protein. The table records around 570,000 distinct CDR3 sequences, just under 20% of them present only once. The data stem from a study of T cells in Graves' hyperthyroidism and ophthalmopathy. With duration under 3 months, ophthalmopathy was active: Clinical Activity Score at least 3, NOSPECS at least 4. The sample comprised blood. The clonotype comes from a man aged 40-49 years with Graves' ophthalmopathy.

Here the CDR3 DNA reads TGCGCCAGCAGCTACGGACAGTACGCGTTCTTC. Encoded protein: CASSYGQYAFF. The V call is TRBV5-1, the J call TRBJ2-1; perhaps TRBD1 as D (6 bases). Per germline, CDR1 SGHRS and CDR2 YFSETQ. V was cut by 3 bases and J by 15 bases, with 13 bases left in between. CDR3 length: 11 amino acids.